This TCR beta chain was retrieved from a study of glioma-infiltrating T cells (dated by TCRdb to 2016 to 2017). As for the study more broadly: The study sequenced TCR alpha- and beta-chain repertoires from glioma tissue, from non-neoplastic brain tissue and from matched peripheral blood mononuclear cells. To measure divergence between tissue and blood T-cell populations, each tissue-infiltrating repertoire was compared with the peripheral blood repertoire of the same patient. The paired cohort was made up of three low-grade glioma patients, several primary glioblastoma patients and three non-glioma patients who contributed non-neoplastic brain tissue. General conclusions and limits of the study: VJ-independent divergence between tissue and blood was found to be below expectation in non-neoplastic patients but above expectation in all gliomas, particularly low-grade gliomas. Group comparisons rested on small numbers: three non-neoplastic, three low-grade glioma and eight glioblastoma patients. Only a very small number of CDR3 sequences turned up in both tissue and blood, a result put down to high CDR3 diversity combined with limited sampling.

The count of this clonotype is one. Its binding antigen is unknown. A much larger clone is a single base away; this may be a read error. TCR alpha and beta CDR3 regions were amplified with the iRepertoire nested amplicon-rescue multiplex PCR (arm-PCR) platform from RNA. The input for one-step reverse transcription and amplification was roughly 85-400 ng of tissue mRNA or PBMC total RNA. Following bead purification, Illumina adapters were added by a secondary multiplex PCR, and libraries between 200 and 400 bp were gel-purified. Libraries carried internal 6-nucleotide barcodes used for demultiplexing. The libraries were sequenced on an Illumina MiSeq using 2x220 or 2x250 nucleotide paired-end reads. Regarding the original processing steps: Paired reads were merged using FLASH 1.2.11 and aligned with BWA-MEM to the GRCh37 human genome, and TRA and TRB reads were then extracted. An IMGT-derived reference of cassette sequences and CDR3 motifs, with pseudogenes included, was used for V and J assignment. Three-frame translation of reads was performed, and productive CDR3s were defined as those with a C...FGXG motif and no stop codons. A clonotype was defined as a unique combination of a V-J cassette pair and a CDR3 amino acid sequence. Filtering of reads was based on Hamming distance, with the threshold set by the sequence error rate of each sample in mapped regions. The public reads were run again by TCRdb, first through fastp at Q25 and then through MiXCR, and only productive beta chains were kept. Merged by CDR3 protein, the rows form single entries marked with the most common genes and DNA. TCRdb's processing, not the authors', yielded these V and J calls. For this sample the table gives more than 95,000 distinct CDR3 sequences, of which around 31% were detected only once. The ten largest clones add up to 44% of the sample.

The CDR3 holds 12 amino acids from the cysteine to the phenylalanine. Only CDR3 DNA is held: 36 bases, read in frame from base 1. CDR1 and CDR2 were assigned from the germline V gene as SNHLY and FYNNEI. V is shortened by 5 bases, J by 4 bases, and the region joining them spans 8 bases. The rearrangement combines TRBV2 with TRBJ2-5; confidence is insufficient to name the D gene. The sample taken for sequencing was glioma tissue, nonneoplastic brain tissue, or PBMCs (not recorded which). The TCR originated in a human donor with low-grade glioma or glioblastoma, undergoing nonglioma brain surgery, or in good health (not recorded which). The CDR3 reads CASSMWGETQYF. DNA sequence: TGTGCCAGCAGTATGTGGGGAGAGACCCAGTACTTC. Outside the CDR3, residues come from the reference TRBV2 and TRBJ2-5 proteins, so the full variable domain is: EPEVTQTPSHQVTQMGQEVILRCVPISNHLYFYWYRQILGQKVEFLVSFYNNEISEKSEIFDDQFSVERPDGSNFTLKIRSTKLEDSAMYFCASSMWGETQYFGPGTRLLVL.